What follows are 9 T cell receptor beta chains derived from one specimen sequenced in a study of naive CD8 T cells in extremely preterm neonates. Assay used: immunoSEQ multiplex PCR; TCRdb lists only in-frame clones, some missing. The repertoire holds over 6,000 clones, with about 97% as singletons. The sequencing input was naive CD8+ T cells from blood. All receptors derive from a human donor in good health.

Only one count was recorded for this clone. The chain combines TRBV11-2 with TRBJ2-1; the match to TRBD2 covers 7 bases. The CDR3 runs to 16 residues. Germline V gene data show CDR1 as SGHAT and CDR2 as FQNNGV. J gave up 1 base and V 0 bases, and 3 bases lay outside the gene matches. CDR3 protein: CASSLERRGSYNEQFF. CDR3 nucleotides: TGTGCCAGCAGCTTAGAGAGGCGGGGGTCCTACAATGAGCAGTTCTTC.

The chain carries TRBV15 and TRBJ1-5; D is possibly TRBD1 (5 bases). The CDR3 is made up of 15 amino acids. The V end was cut by 1 base, the J end by 3 bases, with 10 bases between. CDR1 LNHNV and CDR2 YYDKDF come from the germline V gene (reference sequence). As DNA, the CDR3 is TGTGCCACCAGCAGAGGGTTAGGGGTCAATCAGCCCCAGCATTTT. Translating gives CATSRGLGVNQPQHF.

This chain links TRBV6-5 with TRBJ2-3, with a weak D call TRBD2 (5 bases). Germline V gene sequence: CDR1 MNHEY, CDR2 SVGAGI. This CDR3 spans 13 amino acids. V lost 6 bases to trimming and J lost 6 bases, with 13 bases between them. The DNA for the CDR3 is TGTGCCAGCAGCCAGCGGCCGGCGGATACGCAGTATTTT. It yields the protein CASSQRPADTQYF.

This chain uses TRBV2 with TRBJ2-7; TRBD1 agrees at 11 bases. CDR1 and CDR2 from the germline V gene are SNHLY and FYNNEI. The CDR3 consists of 12 residues. V was clipped by 10 bases and J by 4 bases; unmatched bases: 3. CDR3 in DNA: TGTGCCAATGGACAGGGGGCTTACGAGCAGTACTTC. This sequence encodes CANGQGAYEQYF.

The chain uses TRBV27 and TRBJ2-7, with D possibly TRBD2 on 7 matching bases. From germline, CDR1 is MNHEY and CDR2 SMNVEV (reference sequence). The CDR3 is 12 residues long. V shed 8 bases and J shed 6 bases, with 14 bases lying between them. CDR3 in amino acids: CASSQGRGEQYF. In DNA, the CDR3 is TGTGCCAGCTCCCAGGGGAGGGGCGAGCAGTACTTC.

J is TRBJ2-1 and V is TRBV7-9, with 8 bases matching TRBD2. CDR3 size: 15 residues. In germline, CDR1 is SEHNR, CDR2 FQNEAQ (reference sequence). Unmatched junction bases numbered 7, after V lost 5 bases and J lost 4 bases. CDR3 nucleotides: TGTGCCAGCAGCACGAGCGGGAGTTGGTACAATGAGCAGTTCTTC. Its translation is CASSTSGSWYNEQFF.

V usage is TRBV7-9 and J usage is TRBJ2-7, with 9 bases matching TRBD2. There are 14 residues in the CDR3. The germline V gene encodes CDR1 SEHNR and CDR2 FQNEAQ (reference sequence). V gave up 8 bases and J gave up 2 bases; unmatched junction bases: 7. The CDR3 spells CASGGGATPYEQYF. The CDR3 DNA sequence: TGTGCCAGCGGCGGGGGGGCTACCCCCTACGAGCAGTACTTC.

V is TRBV6-6 and J is TRBJ1-5; 7 bases align to TRBD1. The ends lost 7 bases at V and 4 bases at J; junction bases unmatched: 4. The germline V gene encodes CDR1 MNHNY and CDR2 SVGAGI (reference sequence). The CDR3 spans 13 residues. The DNA of the CDR3 is TGTGCCAGCACATCGACAGGGAATCAGCCCCAGCATTTT. Protein: CASTSTGNQPQHF.

A few counts support this clone. One junction end disagrees with the germline gene, perhaps due to a read error. The V gene is TRBV27, the J gene TRBJ2-5, with D maybe TRBD2 (6 bases). CDR1 MNHEY and CDR2 SMNVEV come from the germline V gene (reference sequence). The CDR3 covers 15 residues. Written as DNA, the CDR3 is TGTGCCAGCAGTCTAGGTCTGGCGGGGCAAGATACCCAGTACTTC. This translates into CASSLGLAGQDTQYF.